One sample yielded the 20 T cell receptor beta chains listed below, sequenced in a study of shared clonotypes between healthy human individuals. The assay was immunoSEQ multiplex PCR, and TCRdb's table has in-frame clones only and misses some. The profile shows fewer than 2.5 million clones, 93% of them singletons. Source material: naive CD4+ T cells from PBMCs. Described subset: CD45RA+ positively selected. The receptors here all came from a man between 18 and 35 years old in good health. Some clones in this sample may be carry-over from other donors' samples.

The V and J genes are TRBV14 and TRBJ2-4; no clear D gene. Germline assignment: CDR1 SGHDN and CDR2 FVKESK. V was shortened by 0 bases and J by 0 bases, with 3 bases between the two germline ends. This CDR3 has 14 residues. The CDR3 DNA reads TGTGCCAGCAGCCAAGATGTAGCCAAAAACATTCAGTACTTC. This translates into CASSQDVAKNIQYF.

Regarding this clone: The sample carries other DNA sequences with the same CDR3. The gene calls are TRBV2 and TRBJ2-7; no clear D gene. Germline CDR1 is SNHLY and CDR2 is FYNNEI. V lost 4 bases and J lost 2, with 3 bases in between. The CDR3 is 11 amino acids. CDR3 in amino acids: CASSATYEQYF. The CDR3 region has the DNA TGTGCCAGCAGTGCTACCTACGAGCAGTACTTC.

The rearrangement joins TRBV7-8 to TRBJ1-1; D ambiguous. Germline V gene data show CDR1 as SGHVS and CDR2 as FQNEAQ. This CDR3 comprises 13 residues. V lost 1 base, J lost 3 bases, and 6 bases lay in between. For the CDR3, the DNA is TGTGCCAGCAGCTTAGGACTGGACACTGAAGCTTTCTTT. Translation: CASSLGLDTEAFF.

V and J are TRBV7-3 and TRBJ2-5; D is possibly TRBD2 (5 bases). Deletions cut 1 base from V and 2 bases from J, with 8 bases between. CDR3 length: 14 residues. Germline V gene data show CDR1 as SGHTA and CDR2 as FQGTGA. The CDR3 DNA reads as TGTGCCAGCAGCTTAAATCCGGGGCAAGAGACCCAGTACTTC. This gives the protein CASSLNPGQETQYF.

CDR3 amino acids: CASSYRDRNTEAFF. The CDR3 DNA follows: TGTGCCAGCTCATACAGGGACCGGAACACTGAAGCTTTCTTT. This chain links TRBV18 with TRBJ1-1, with D perhaps TRBD1 (6 bases). This CDR3 is 14 amino acids long. CDR1 KGHSH and CDR2 LQKENI come from the germline V gene. With 5 bases removed from V and 1 base from J, the gap between germline ends came to 11 bases.

The chain carries TRBV4-3 and TRBJ1-2; D gene ambiguous. There are 14 residues in the CDR3. V was shortened by 2 bases and J by 3 bases, with 10 bases between the two germline ends. Germline CDR1 and CDR2: LGHNA and YSLEER. The CDR3 DNA reads as TGCGCCAGCAGCCAATCCGGACGGGACTATGGCTACACCTTC. Its protein is CASSQSGRDYGYTF.

There are a few counts of this clone. The chain employs TRBV27 and TRBJ1-1; unclear D gene. Germline values: CDR1 MNHEY, CDR2 SMNVEV (reference sequence). Trimming stripped 4 bases from V and 1 base from J, with 13 bases between. There are 15 residues in the CDR3. The CDR3 nucleotides are TGTGCCAGCAGTTCGCAACCCCCGAAGAACACTGAAGCTTTCTTT. Residues: CASSSQPPKNTEAFF.

The chain has TRBV27 and TRBJ2-7; D might be TRBD1 or TRBD2, each matching 5 bases. CDR1 MNHEY and CDR2 SMNVEV come from the germline V gene (reference sequence). Trimming shortened V by 6 bases and J by 1 base, and 19 bases separated the two germline ends. This CDR3 spans 16 amino acids. In DNA form, the CDR3 reads TGTGCCAGCAGGCCTAGGGGTGGCGGGCAATCCTACGAGCAGTACTTC. Amino acids: CASRPRGGGQSYEQYF.

This clone was counted between two and nine times. V and J are TRBV28 and TRBJ1-5, with TRBD1 as a possible D gene (5 bases). CDR3 length: 12 amino acids. The germline CDR1 and CDR2 sequences are MDHEN and SYDVKM. Trimming pared 10 bases from V and 7 bases from J, leaving 14 bases between. In DNA form, the CDR3 reads TGTGCCACTGCGGTGGGGGAGCAGCCCCAGCATTTT. Protein product: CATAVGEQPQHF.

The J gene is TRBJ2-3, the V gene TRBV7-9; no reliable D call. Germline assignment: CDR1 SEHNR and CDR2 FQNEAQ (reference sequence). CDR3 length: 15 amino acids. Trimming removed 5 bases at V and 4 bases at J, with 16 bases between. CDR3 nucleotides: TGTGCCAGCAGCCCCAACCGGCTCGGCGCAGATACGCAGTATTTT. It encodes CASSPNRLGADTQYF.

This chain links TRBV10-3 with TRBJ2-5, with a tentative D call TRBD1 (5 bases). V was pared by 2 bases and J by 4 bases, with 11 bases between. Germline V lookup: CDR1 ENHRY, CDR2 SYGVKD. The CDR3 sequence is 14 residues long. The CDR3 DNA follows: TGTGCCATCAGTGAGATGGGGCACTTAGAGACCCAGTACTTC. Encoded protein: CAISEMGHLETQYF.

This clone was counted a single time. The chain links TRBV2 to TRBJ1-4, with unresolved D. Germline CDR1 and CDR2: SNHLY and FYNNEI. CDR3 length: 12 residues. Trimming removed 6 bases from V and 8 bases from J, with 10 bases in between. The CDR3 sequence is CASRNQREKLFF. The CDR3 DNA sequence: TGTGCCAGCAGGAACCAGCGCGAAAAACTGTTTTTT.

The chain joins TRBV2 to TRBJ2-5, with no clear D. The CDR3 loop spans 10 amino acids. Germline V CDR1 and CDR2: SNHLY, FYNNEI. The V end was cut by 11 bases, the J end by 2 bases, with 6 bases between. This CDR3 is CACAQETQYF. The DNA of the CDR3 is TGTGCCTGTGCTCAAGAGACCCAGTACTTC.

Only a few counts were recorded for this clone. The genes are TRBV18 and TRBJ1-2; D ambiguous. Trimming took off 3 bases at V and 8 bases at J, with 13 bases between the two ends. The germline V gene has CDR1 KGHSH and CDR2 LQKENI. CDR3 length equals 13 residues. CDR3 DNA: TGTGCCAGCTCACCGGGCGCCATGGAGGGCTACACCTTC. Its protein product is CASSPGAMEGYTF.

The rearrangement joins TRBV11-2 to TRBJ2-7; TRBD1 is a possible D gene (6 bases). Trimming took off 2 bases at V and 3 bases at J, with 11 bases between the two ends. Germline V lookup: CDR1 SGHAT, CDR2 FQNNGV. CDR3 size: 14 residues. CDR3 nucleotides: TGTGCCAGCAGCTTATTTGGACAGAACTACGAGCAGTACTTC. It specifies CASSLFGQNYEQYF. The variable domain in full, with the rest retrieved from reference TRBV11-2 and TRBJ2-7, is EAGVAQSPRYKIIEKRQSVAFWCNPISGHATLYWYQQILGQGPKLLIQFQNNGVVDDSQLPKDRFSAERLKGVDSTLKIQPAKLEDSAVYLCASSLFGQNYEQYFGPGTRLTVT.

The chain links TRBV2 to TRBJ2-2; 8 bases are shared with TRBD1. Germline CDR1 and CDR2: SNHLY and FYNNEI. V was clipped by 6 bases and J by 1 base; unmatched bases: 4. The CDR3 contains 15 residues. The chain's CDR3 is CASRVGQENTGELFF. The CDR3 DNA is TGTGCCAGCAGGGTGGGACAGGAGAACACCGGGGAGCTGTTTTTT.

The chain has TRBV7-3 and TRBJ2-3; TRBD1 or TRBD2 may be the D gene (6 bases each). Germline assignment: CDR1 SGHTA and CDR2 FQGTGA. The V gene lost 8 bases and the J gene lost 3 bases, with 15 bases spanning the gap. The CDR3 runs 14 residues. This CDR3 reads CASQLRGETDTQYF. The CDR3, as DNA: TGTGCCAGCCAATTAAGGGGGGAGACAGATACGCAGTATTTT. The whole variable domain, filled in from reference TRBV7-3 and TRBJ2-3, reads GAGVSQTPSNKVTEKGKYVELRCDPISGHTALYWYRQSLGQGPEFLIYFQGTGAADDSGLPNDRFFAVRPEGSVSTLKIQRTERGDSAVYLCASQLRGETDTQYFGPGTRLTVL.

A word on this clone: The same CDR3 can be traced to other DNA sequences in this sample. The chain carries TRBV27 and TRBJ2-1, with 7 bases identical to TRBD2. In germline, CDR1 is MNHEY, CDR2 SMNVEV (reference sequence). V lost 0 bases, J lost 7 bases, and 0 bases stayed unmatched. The CDR3 runs 13 residues. The CDR3 DNA is TGTGCCAGCAGTTTATCCGGGGGGAATGAGCAGTTCTTC. It specifies CASSLSGGNEQFF.

This CDR3 reads CASSPGLYNEQFF. The CDR3 coding sequence is TGCGCCAGCAGCCCGGGTCTCTACAATGAGCAGTTCTTC. The rearrangement links TRBV5-1 to TRBJ2-1; unclear D gene. V lost 4 bases and J 3 bases, leaving 8 bases between the germline ends. The CDR3 length is 13 residues. The germline CDR1 and CDR2 sequences are SGHRS and YFSETQ.

V gene TRBV2 combines with J gene TRBJ1-2, with TRBD1 as a possible D gene (5 bases). The germline V gene encodes CDR1 SNHLY and CDR2 FYNNEI. V was pared by 3 bases and J by 4 bases, with 9 bases between. This CDR3 is built from 13 residues. CDR3 DNA sequence: TGTGCCAGCAGTGATGGACAAGTCTATGGCTACACCTTC. Residues: CASSDGQVYGYTF.